What follows is one T cell receptor beta chain and its context. PBMCs were not maintained or expanded in culture before analysis. The sample originates from a study of neoadjuvant anti-PD-1 for oral cavity cancer. Study-wide background: Nivolumab at 3 mg/kg was mostly given biweekly, three to four doses, pre-surgery.

Only in-frame clones appear in the TCRdb table, and some are missing; sequencing was by immunoSEQ multiplex PCR. The data contain about 14,000 clones, over 65% of them singletons. The sequence was collected from a person aged 35-80 years with oral cavity squamous cell carcinoma. This material consisted of PBMCs, taken before nivolumab (anti-PD-1) treatment.

In DNA, the CDR3 is TGTGCCAGCAGCCCAGACAGGGAGTACTATGGCTACACCTTC. Translating gives CASSPDREYYGYTF. V usage is TRBV7-2 and J usage is TRBJ1-2; 7 nucleotides match TRBD1. The germline V gene has CDR1 SGHTA and CDR2 FQGNSA. The CDR3 totals 14 residues. V was clipped by 5 bases and J by 3 bases; unmatched bases: 6. Filled out from reference TRBV7-2 and TRBJ1-2, the complete variable domain reads GAGVSQSPSNKVTEKGKDVELRCDPISGHTALYWYRQSLGQGLEFLIYFQGNSAPDKSGLPSDRFSAERTGGSVSTLTIQRTQQEDSAVYLCASSPDREYYGYTFGSGTRLTVV.